This is a list of T cell receptor beta chains from one sample in a study of blood T cell repertoires in COVID-19. Only in-frame clones appear in the TCRdb table, and some are missing; sequencing was by immunoSEQ multiplex PCR. The table records roughly 260,000 clones, over 75% of them present only once. What was sequenced was peripheral blood. These receptors were taken from a woman in her 50s with acute or convalescent COVID-19. The CDR3 runs from the conserved cysteine through the conserved F or W. A D gene is named only where the DNA matches it firmly. Where a row states a size, it is once, few, many or the class of an expanded clone; other rows omit it.

abundance,d_gene,j_gene,len,v_gene,CDR3nt,CDR3aa
once,TRBD1,TRBJ1-2,15,TRBV28,TGTGCCAGCAGTTTAGGGACAGGGGGCATCTATGGCTACACCTTC,CASSLGTGGIYGYTF
-,TRBD1,TRBJ2-1,13,TRBV30,TGTGCCTGGGTGACAGGGCTCTACAATGAGCAGTTCTTC,CAWVTGLYNEQFF
-,-,TRBJ2-7,14,TRBV2,TGTGCCAGCAGTGAGGGGCAGGGGAGCTACGAGCAGTACTTC,CASSEGQGSYEQYF
few,-,TRBJ1-2,15,TRBV18,TGTGCCAGCTCACCCCTAGCAGTAACTAACTATGGCTACACCTTC,CASSPLAVTNYGYTF
-,-,TRBJ2-7,16,TRBV7-5,TGTGCCAGAAGCCATGGAAGGGACAGGACCTCCTACGAGCAGTACTTC,CARSHGRDRTSYEQYF
-,TRBD1,TRBJ2-1,15,TRBV5-1,TGCGCCAGCAGCGCCAACCACAGGGGGCGAGGTGAGCAGTTCTTC,CASSANHRGRGEQFF
-,TRBD2,TRBJ2-1,14,TRBV19,TGTGCCAGTAGCTGGACTAGCGGGAGCCACGAGCAGTTCTTC,CASSWTSGSHEQFF
-,-,TRBJ1-5,12,TRBV10-3,TGTGCCATCCGAGGTGACAATCAGCCCCAGCATTTT,CAIRGDNQPQHF
-,-,TRBJ2-5,14,TRBV2,TGTGCCAGCAGTGAGTCTGCGAACCAAGAGACCCAGTACTTC,CASSESANQETQYF
-,TRBD1,TRBJ1-1,13,TRBV27,TGTGCCAGCACGGACAGGGGAAGCGTTGAAGCTTTCTTT,CASTDRGSVEAFF
-,TRBD2,TRBJ2-3,19,TRBV5-1,TGCGCCAGCAGCTTGGCCCCGGGACTAGCGGGAGTCGGCACAGATACGCAGTATTTT,CASSLAPGLAGVGTDTQYF
-,TRBD1,TRBJ1-6,14,TRBV5-1,TGCGCCAGCAGCTTCGGACAGGATAATTCACCCCTCCACTTT,CASSFGQDNSPLHF
-,TRBD2,TRBJ2-1,16,TRBV24-1,TGTGCCACCAGTGACCCAACTAGCGGGAACTACAATGAGCAGTTCTTC,CATSDPTSGNYNEQFF
-,TRBD2,TRBJ2-7,15,TRBV6-4,TGTGCCAGCAGTGTCTCTAGCGGGAGGGACTACGAGCAGTACTTC,CASSVSSGRDYEQYF
-,-,TRBJ1-2,11,TRBV20-1,TGCAGGGCGGGGAGGGCCTATGGCTACACCTTC,CRAGRAYGYTF
-,TRBD1,TRBJ1-2,14,TRBV28,TGTGCCAGCAGTAGGGACAGGGGGCGTCAGGGCTACACCTTC,CASSRDRGRQGYTF
-,-,TRBJ2-7,14,TRBV28,TGTGCCAGCAGTTTAGGCGGGACTCCCTACGAGCAGTACTTC,CASSLGGTPYEQYF
-,-,TRBJ1-6,13,TRBV5-1,TGCGCCAGCAGAAGTCAGGATAATTCACCCCTCCACTTT,CASRSQDNSPLHF
-,-,TRBJ2-5,16,TRBV11-1,TGTGCCAGCAGCTTAAGAACTAGCCGAAACCAAGAGACCCAGTACTTC,CASSLRTSRNQETQYF
-,-,TRBJ2-5,13,TRBV2,TGTGCCAGCACCGAGAATTCCCAAGAGACCCAGTACTTC,CASTENSQETQYF
-,-,TRBJ1-1,13,TRBV27,TGTGCCAGCAGTATCACAGGGTTGGCTGAAGCTTTCTTT,CASSITGLAEAFF
-,-,TRBJ1-1,16,TRBV5-1,TGCGCCAGCAGCTTGGAGGACAGCCCCATGAACACTGAAGCTTTCTTT,CASSLEDSPMNTEAFF
-,-,TRBJ1-1,12,TRBV7-3,TGTGCCAGCAGCGCCGTCGGGTCTGAAGCTTTCTTT,CASSAVGSEAFF
-,-,TRBJ1-4,15,TRBV7-6,TGTGCCAGCAGCTTTTCGGGGGTTACTAATGAAAAACTGTTTTTT,CASSFSGVTNEKLFF
-,-,TRBJ1-6,14,TRBV2,TGTGCCAGCAACAGGGTTTTGGGTAATTCACCCCTCCACTTT,CASNRVLGNSPLHF
-,TRBD1,TRBJ1-1,14,TRBV27,TGTGCCAGCAGGAAAACCACAGGGGGCCTTGAAGCTTTCTTT,CASRKTTGGLEAFF
-,TRBD1,TRBJ1-3,19,TRBV28,TGTGCCAGCAGTTCCCCCAGGGGGACCCTAACCCGCTCTGGAAACACCATATATTTT,CASSSPRGTLTRSGNTIYF
-,-,TRBJ2-5,13,TRBV18,TGTGCCAGCTCAAGTGACAGGTCCGGGACCCAGTACTTC,CASSSDRSGTQYF
-,TRBD1,TRBJ1-2,13,TRBV7-2,TGTGCCAGCAGCCAGGACAGGGGAGATGGCTACACCTTC,CASSQDRGDGYTF
few,-,TRBJ2-3,14,TRBV28,TGTGCCAGCAGGCCCAGAGGGGGTGGGGATACGCAGTATTTT,CASRPRGGGDTQYF
-,-,TRBJ2-1,16,TRBV9,TGTGCCAGCAGCGTATTCGAAGCGGGCTCCTACAATGAGCAGTTCTTC,CASSVFEAGSYNEQFF
-,-,TRBJ2-7,15,TRBV5-1,TGCGCCAGCAGCTTGGGAAGCGGCGGTTCCTACGAGCAGTACTTC,CASSLGSGGSYEQYF
-,-,TRBJ2-3,15,TRBV2,TGTGCCAGCAGTGCATGGGGGGTCACTGAAGATACGCAGTATTTT,CASSAWGVTEDTQYF
-,-,TRBJ1-1,14,TRBV7-8,TGTGCCAGCAGCTACCTCAGGGGAAACACTGAAGCTTTCTTT,CASSYLRGNTEAFF
-,TRBD2,TRBJ2-1,15,TRBV28,TGTGCCAGCAGCTCGGGACTAGCGAGATTCAATGAGCAGTTCTTC,CASSSGLARFNEQFF
-,TRBD2,TRBJ2-7,16,TRBV4-3,TGCGCCAGCAGCCAGGCCTCGGTGCGGGGGGCCTACGAGCAGTACTTC,CASSQASVRGAYEQYF
-,-,TRBJ2-3,16,TRBV9,TGTGCCAGCAGCTCCGCGACAGAGCCCAGCACAGATACGCAGTATTTT,CASSSATEPSTDTQYF
-,-,TRBJ2-3,14,TRBV7-2,TGTGCCAGCGCCGGACAGTTTCTCACAGATACGCAGTATTTT,CASAGQFLTDTQYF
-,TRBD1,TRBJ2-1,14,TRBV18,TGTGCCAGCTCACCAGGGACAGTCGCCAATGAGCAGTTCTTC,CASSPGTVANEQFF